The clone carrying this TCR beta chain was detected only a few times. Its specificity is not known. These data originate in a study of shared clonotypes between healthy human individuals. The test was conducted at deep level. The method was immunoSEQ multiplex PCR; TCRdb's version includes in-frame clones alone and lacks a portion of them. The sample includes over a million clones, approximately 80% of them seen just once. The CDR3 contains 12 residues. Trimming shortened V by 1 base and J by 11 bases, and 10 bases separated the two germline ends. Per germline, CDR1 SEHNR and CDR2 FQNEAQ (reference sequence). Notes on the study in general: Sharing of clonotypes among donors was expected to vary with sequencing depth. Several donors had approximately 4.6% of their naive CD4 clonotypes in common.

The chain couples TRBV7-9 to TRBJ2-3, with TRBD2 as a possible D gene (5 bases). Sequenced sample: memory CD4+ T cells from PBMCs. Described subset: CD45RA-negative fraction. This sequence was found in a man aged 18-30 years in good health. Some clones in this sample may be carry-over from other donors' samples. CDR3 residues: CASSLGTSLQYF. CDR3 bases: TGTGCCAGCAGCTTAGGTACTAGTTTGCAGTATTTT. Full variable domain (outside the CDR3, taken from reference TRBV7-9 and TRBJ2-3): DTGVSQNPRHKITKRGQNVTFRCDPISEHNRLYWYRQTLGQGPEFLTYFQNEAQLEKSRLLSDRFSAERPKGSFSTLEIQRTEQGDSAMYLCASSLGTSLQYFGPGTRLTVL.